The 11 T cell receptor beta chains given below trace back to one sample, sequenced in a study of T cells expressing NK-cell markers. After re-calling the 5' RACE reads, TCRdb lists one entry per CDR3 protein, DNA absent. The table lists fewer than 400,000 distinct CDR3 sequences. Sequenced: blood T cells: a sorted CD56 or NKG2C T cell subset, CD4+ or CD8+ T cells, or bulk PBMC T cells (not recorded which). The receptors were sampled from a man aged 18-75 years in good health.

The chain has TRBV14 and TRBJ2-1; TCRdb reports TRBD1, a call that lacks DNA to check it against. The length of the CDR3 is 16 residues. Germline V gene data show CDR1 as SGHDN and CDR2 as FVKESK. CDR3 in amino acids: CASQPGGGPQRGEQFF.

The gene calls are TRBV28 and TRBJ2-7; TCRdb's D call, TRBD2, is unchecked because there is no DNA. Germline assignment: CDR1 MDHEN and CDR2 SYDVKM. This CDR3 region has 17 residues. The CDR3 here is CASSSPTTSGGLYEQYF. Looking up the rest from reference TRBV28 and TRBJ2-7 gives the full variable domain: DVKVTQSSRYLVKRTGEKVFLECVQDMDHENMFWYRQDPGLGLRLIYFSYDVKMKEKGDIPEGYSVSREKKERFSLILESASTNQTSMYLCASSSPTTSGGLYEQYFGPGTRLTVT.

The chain carries TRBV12-3 or TRBV12-4 and TRBJ2-7; the TCRdb call, TRBD2, lacks DNA for checking. There are 14 residues in the CDR3. The CDR3 region is CASSGGLATYEQYF.

The CDR3 is CSASKGAHHEQFF. The rearrangement joins TRBV20-1 to TRBJ2-1. Germline CDR1 reads DFQATT; CDR2 reads SNEGSKA (reference sequence). CDR3 length: 13 residues.

This sequence joins TRBV4-2 and TRBJ1-3; no DNA is available, so the TRBD1 call from TCRdb remains unchecked. The CDR3 is 16 residues long. Germline assignment: CDR1 LGHNA and CDR2 YNFKEQ. The CDR3 reads CASSQAGRGTGNTIYF.

The CDR3 loop reads CASSSTTGRNYGYTF. The chain uses TRBV6-5 and TRBJ1-2; the TRBD1 assignment by TCRdb is unverifiable without DNA. This CDR3 is 15 amino acids long. Per germline, CDR1 MNHEY and CDR2 SVGAGI.

The chain combines TRBV5-1 with TRBJ2-1; absent DNA, TCRdb's TRBD1 call cannot be checked. The CDR3 spans 16 residues. Germline CDR1 reads SGHRS; CDR2 reads YFSETQ. CDR3: CASSLVGPGAVLEQFF.

The CDR3: CASSVRSGTGAYEQYF. V and J are TRBV7-3 and TRBJ2-7; with no DNA, the TCRdb D assignment of TRBD1 cannot be verified. This CDR3 contains 16 residues. Germline V gene data show CDR1 as SGHTA and CDR2 as FQGTGA.

The rearrangement joins TRBV12-3 or TRBV12-4 to TRBJ2-3; checking the TCRdb D call of TRBD2 is not possible without DNA. CDR3 size: 14 residues. The CDR3 loop is CASSWGPAGDTQYF.

V usage is TRBV5-1 and J usage is TRBJ1-6; with no DNA, the TCRdb D assignment of TRBD1 cannot be verified. Germline CDR1 is SGHRS and CDR2 is YFSETQ. The CDR3 contains 14 residues. This CDR3 reads CASSRDINQSPLHF. Variable domain in full (rest from reference TRBV5-1 and TRBJ1-6): KAGVTQTPRYLIKTRGQQVTLSCSPISGHRSVSWYQQTPGQGLQFLFEYFSETQRNKGNFPGRFSGRQFSNSRSEMNVSTLELGDSALYLCASSRDINQSPLHFGNGTRLTVT.

The chain recombines TRBV7-9 with TRBJ2-7. Germline-derived CDR1 and CDR2 are SEHNR and FQNEAQ (reference sequence). This CDR3 has 14 amino acids. CDR3 region: CASSLGQAYYEQYF.